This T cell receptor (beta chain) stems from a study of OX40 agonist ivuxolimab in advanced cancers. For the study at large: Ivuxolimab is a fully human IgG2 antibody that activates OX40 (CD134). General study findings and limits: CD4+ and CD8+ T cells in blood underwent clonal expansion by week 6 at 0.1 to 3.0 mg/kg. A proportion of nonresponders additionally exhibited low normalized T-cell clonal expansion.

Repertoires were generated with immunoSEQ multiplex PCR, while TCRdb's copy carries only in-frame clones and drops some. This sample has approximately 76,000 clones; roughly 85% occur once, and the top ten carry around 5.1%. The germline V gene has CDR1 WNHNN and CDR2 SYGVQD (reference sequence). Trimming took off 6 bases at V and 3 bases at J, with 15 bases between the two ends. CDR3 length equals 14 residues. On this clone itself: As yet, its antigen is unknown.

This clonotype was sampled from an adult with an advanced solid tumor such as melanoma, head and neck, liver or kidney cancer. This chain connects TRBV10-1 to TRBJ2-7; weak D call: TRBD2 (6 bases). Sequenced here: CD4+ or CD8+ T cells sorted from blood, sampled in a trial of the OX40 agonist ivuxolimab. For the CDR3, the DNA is TGCGCCAGCAGCGGAGCCCCCGGGAGCTACGAGCAGTACTTC. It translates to CASSGAPGSYEQYF.